These 2 T cell receptor beta chains originate from one sample sequenced in a study of blood T cells in healthy people across ages. PCR was performed a second time for about 6 to 12 cycles using a sample-barcoded 5' primer and a J-beta primer mix. MiXCR was run by TCRdb on the 5' RACE reads, yielding one entry per CDR3 protein. The data show roughly 800,000 distinct CDR3 sequences, roughly 64% seen once. Sequenced sample: blood. Receptors were obtained from a young man in good health.

The chain uses TRBV27 and TRBJ1-5; weak D call: TRBD1 (5 bases). In germline, CDR1 is MNHEY, CDR2 SMNVEV (reference sequence). CDR3 length equals 13 residues. The V end lost 5 bases, the J end lost 9 bases, and 14 bases lay between the germline ends. CDR3 loop: CASSGEGFRPQHF. The DNA for the CDR3 is TGTGCCAGCAGTGGAGAGGGGTTCAGGCCCCAGCATTTT.

This clonotype has just a few counts. The chain combines TRBV29-1 with TRBJ2-3; 9 bases match TRBD1. The CDR3 spans 17 residues. The V and J ends lost 1 base and 2 bases, in that order; junction bases with no gene match: 10. Germline assignment: CDR1 SQVTM and CDR2 ANQGSEA. The DNA for the CDR3 is TGCAGCGTTGAAGTAGGGTACGGGACAGGGTCCACAGATACGCAGTATTTT. Residues: CSVEVGYGTGSTDTQYF.